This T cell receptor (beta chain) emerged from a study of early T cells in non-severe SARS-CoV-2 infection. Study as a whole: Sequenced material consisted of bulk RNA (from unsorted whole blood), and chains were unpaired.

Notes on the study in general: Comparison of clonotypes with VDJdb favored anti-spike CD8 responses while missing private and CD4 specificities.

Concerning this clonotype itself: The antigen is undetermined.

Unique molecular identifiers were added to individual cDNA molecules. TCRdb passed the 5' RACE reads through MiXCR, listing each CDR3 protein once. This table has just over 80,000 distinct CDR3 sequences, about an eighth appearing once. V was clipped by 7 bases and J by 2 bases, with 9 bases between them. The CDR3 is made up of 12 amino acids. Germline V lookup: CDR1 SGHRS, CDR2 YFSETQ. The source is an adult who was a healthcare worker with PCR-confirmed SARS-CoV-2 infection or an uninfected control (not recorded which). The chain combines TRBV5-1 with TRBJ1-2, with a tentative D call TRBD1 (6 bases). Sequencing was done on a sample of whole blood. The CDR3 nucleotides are TGCGCCAGCCGACAGGAGAACTATGGCTACACCTTC. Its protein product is CASRQENYGYTF.